Sequencing of this T cell receptor beta chain was carried out in a study of blood T cell repertoires in COVID-19. Turning to the study itself: COVID-19 samples collected from the United States, Italy and Spain covered acute and convalescent phases. T cells, B-cell-depleted T cells, or PBMCs provided the cDNA or gDNA that served as material.

In the authors' methods: It was from reference gene primer amplification that nucleated cell counts were estimated. Method: immunoSEQ multiplex PCR; TCRdb's copy keeps in-frame clones and lacks some. The DNA gave D and trimming, while V, J and clone size come from that table. Of under 150,000 clones listed, more than 70% were seen once; the top ten hold approximately 6.3%. The V gene lost 2 bases and the J gene lost 3 bases, with 7 bases spanning the gap. CDR1 and CDR2 (germline): SGHTA, FQGTGA. There are 13 residues in the CDR3. The clonotype was recovered from a man older than 75 with active or convalescent COVID-19. The chain uses TRBV7-3 and TRBJ1-2; D gene ambiguous. The source material was peripheral blood. As DNA, the CDR3 is TGTGCCAGCAGCTTAGAGGGAGACTATGGCTACACCTTC. This encodes CASSLEGDYGYTF. Supplemented by reference TRBV7-3 and TRBJ1-2, the full variable domain reads GAGVSQTPSNKVTEKGKYVELRCDPISGHTALYWYRQSLGQGPEFLIYFQGTGAADDSGLPNDRFFAVRPEGSVSTLKIQRTERGDSAVYLCASSLEGDYGYTFGSGTRLTVV.